The source of this TCR beta chain is a study of lymphopenia after photon versus proton radiotherapy. Broader study findings: After lymphocyte nadir, photon-treated repertoires showed oligoclonal expansion, especially CD8+ Temra. Post-nadir TCR diversity decline inversely tracked overall survival among those who died.

Generated by immunoSEQ multiplex PCR, the TCRdb table keeps only in-frame clones and is missing some. The sample lists about 61,000 clones; around 87% were seen once. Germline lookup yields CDR1 MNHNY and CDR2 SVGAGI (reference sequence). The CDR3 extends over 15 amino acids. V was cut by 2 bases and J by 2 bases, with 9 bases left in between. On this clone itself: Its antigen is unidentified.

The material sequenced was peripheral blood, taken from a patient treated with photon-based radiotherapy. This receptor was taken from a man aged 40-49 years with gastric cancer. This rearrangement joins TRBV6-6 to TRBJ2-2; D perhaps matches TRBD1 (6 bases). The CDR3 DNA reads as TGTGCCAGCAGTTACCCGGGACAAAACACCGGGGAGCTGTTTTTT. Its protein is CASSYPGQNTGELFF.